The next 28 T cell receptor beta chains were all read from a single sample in a study of human T cells and chemical hapten exposure. Sample time point: pre-sensitization, week 0. Treatment noted: therapeutic diphenylcyclopropenone sensitization with weekly scalp DPC. TCRdb passed the RACE reads through MiXCR, listing each CDR3 protein once. The table shows about 80,000 distinct CDR3 sequences, with 14% occurring only once. The specimen was whole blood, collected in connection with sensitization to the hapten diphenylcyclopropenone (DPC). The receptors come from a woman between 45 and 60 years old with alopecia areata. Some clones in this sample may be carry-over from other donors' samples.

This clonotype was seen a few times. The V call is TRBV29-1, the J call TRBJ2-7, with 11 bases aligning to TRBD2. CDR1 and CDR2 from the germline V gene are SQVTM and ANQGSEA. The J segment lost 3 bases and the V segment lost 7 bases, leaving 8 bases of the junction unmatched. The CDR3 sequence is 14 residues long. Written as DNA, the CDR3 is TGCAGCGCCGGCCGACTAGCGGGACTCTACGAGCAGTACTTC. This sequence encodes CSAGRLAGLYEQYF.

The chain links TRBV6-6 to TRBJ2-1; no reliable D call. The CDR3 covers 13 residues. Germline V gene data show CDR1 as MNHNY and CDR2 as SVGAGI (reference sequence). With 6 bases removed from V and 5 bases from J, the gap between germline ends came to 11 bases. The CDR3 loop reads CASRSTLNNEQFF. For the CDR3, the DNA is TGTGCCAGCAGGTCCACCCTAAACAATGAGCAGTTCTTC.

This clonotype was detected a few times. V gene TRBV29-1 combines with J gene TRBJ1-2; TRBD1 aligns across 12 bases. The germline gives CDR1 SQVTM, CDR2 ANQGSEA. The CDR3 length is 15 residues. The J segment lost 6 bases and the V segment lost 8 bases, leaving 13 bases of the junction unmatched. In DNA, the CDR3 is TGCAGCTCCCGGGACAGGGGGCAACTGAGTGATGGCTACACCTTC. The encoded protein is CSSRDRGQLSDGYTF.

This clonotype was seen at least ten times. This chain uses TRBV6-1 with TRBJ2-1, with TRBD2 matching 10 bases. Germline loops: CDR1 MNHNS, CDR2 SASEGT. With V trimmed by 5 bases and J by 6 bases, 7 bases remained unmatched. There are 15 residues in the CDR3. The chain's CDR3 is CASSTLAGGGNEQFF. The CDR3, as DNA: TGTGCCAGCAGTACTTTAGCGGGAGGTGGCAATGAGCAGTTCTTC.

The chain couples TRBV11-2 to TRBJ2-1, with 7 bases that match TRBD2. The CDR3 covers 15 residues. J gave up 4 bases and V 1 base, and 4 bases lay outside the gene matches. Per germline, CDR1 SGHAT and CDR2 FQNNGV. The CDR3 DNA reads as TGTGCCAGCAGCTTAGGCGGGAGTGTTTACAATGAGCAGTTCTTC. Translation: CASSLGGSVYNEQFF.

The J gene is TRBJ2-1, the V gene TRBV25-1; D may correspond to TRBD1 or TRBD2 (5 bases each). Trimming cost V 4 bases and J 6 bases, with 10 bases left between them. Germline V lookup: CDR1 MGHDK, CDR2 SYGVNS. The CDR3 spans 13 residues. CDR3 protein: CASSVTGGNEQFF. The DNA for the CDR3 is TGTGCCAGCAGTGTAACTGGGGGCAATGAGCAGTTCTTC. The whole variable domain, remainder taken from reference TRBV25-1 and TRBJ2-1, is EADIYQTPRYLVIGTGKKITLECSQTMGHDKMYWYQQDPGMELHLIHYSYGVNSTEKGDLSSESTVSRIRTEHFPLTLESARPSHTSQYLCASSVTGGNEQFFGPGTRLTVL.

This clonotype was seen a few times. The rearrangement joins TRBV3-1 to TRBJ1-3; D remains ambiguous. The CDR3 consists of 17 residues. V was cut by 3 bases and J by 0 bases, with 15 bases left in between. Germline V CDR1 and CDR2: LGHDT, YNNKEL (reference sequence). The CDR3 loop reads CASSQGSESISGNTIYF. CDR3 DNA: TGTGCCAGCAGCCAGGGGTCCGAAAGTATCTCTGGAAACACCATATATTTT.

The V gene is TRBV7-2, the J gene TRBJ1-4; unclear D gene. CDR1 and CDR2 (germline): SGHTA, FQGNSA. This CDR3 comprises 14 residues. Between the trimmed V and J ends, which lost 5 bases and 8 bases, there was a span of 15 bases. CDR3 loop: CASSRTGYGEKLFF. The CDR3 nucleotides read TGTGCCAGCAGCCGGACGGGGTACGGCGAAAAACTGTTTTTT.

The table lists this clonotype with a count of one. This chain links TRBV20-1 with TRBJ1-1; 10 nucleotides agree with TRBD1. The CDR3 spans 14 residues. V lost 0 bases and J lost 6; bases outside the gene matches: 4. Per the germline V gene, CDR1 is DFQATT and CDR2 is SNEGSKA (reference sequence). DNA for the CDR3: TGCAGTGCTAGAGAGACAGGGGGCTTCGCTGAAGCTTTCTTT. Translation gives CSARETGGFAEAFF.

In this sample, this clonotype turned up many times. J is TRBJ1-5 and V is TRBV19, with 9 bases identical to TRBD1. The CDR3 consists of 17 residues. The germline V gene encodes CDR1 LNHDA and CDR2 SQIVND (reference sequence). The junction had 15 bases not matched to a gene; V was cut back by 11 bases and J by 1 base. CDR3 region: CASDLQGARSSNQPQHF. DNA of the CDR3: TGTGCCTCCGATCTACAGGGGGCGAGGAGCAGCAATCAGCCCCAGCATTTT.

This clonotype was detected only a few times. J is TRBJ2-7 and V is TRBV3-1; D not certain. This CDR3 has 15 amino acids. Germline values: CDR1 LGHDT, CDR2 YNNKEL (reference sequence). Trimming pared 1 base from V and 3 bases from J, leaving 13 bases between. The CDR3 spells CASSQGKILNYEQYF. The CDR3 DNA is TGTGCCAGCAGCCAAGGCAAGATACTAAACTACGAGCAGTACTTC.

The chain is built from TRBV2 and TRBJ2-2; D perhaps matches TRBD1 (5 bases). CDR3 length equals 14 residues. Germline CDR1 reads SNHLY; CDR2 reads FYNNEI. The V and J ends lost 7 bases and 4 bases respectively, with 13 bases between them. The CDR3 loop is CASMGRASTGELFF. The CDR3 DNA is TGTGCCAGCATGGGCAGGGCGAGCACCGGGGAGCTGTTTTTT.

The genes are TRBV30 and TRBJ2-1, with 14 bases lining up with TRBD2. Germline CDR1 reads GTSNPN; CDR2 reads SVGIG (reference sequence). V lost 4 bases to trimming and J lost 2 bases; unmatched junction nucleotides: 7. The CDR3 has 17 amino acids. CDR3 bases: TGTGCCTGGAAGGGACTAGCGGGAGTCGGTGCCTACAATGAGCAGTTCTTC. Amino acids: CAWKGLAGVGAYNEQFF.

J is TRBJ2-5 and V is TRBV28, with D unresolved. The CDR3 loop spans 13 amino acids. V dropped 7 bases and J dropped 0 bases, with 9 bases sitting between them. The germline gives CDR1 MDHEN, CDR2 SYDVKM. CDR3 bases: TGTGCCAGCAAGTCAGCCTACCAAGAGACCCAGTACTTC. It codes for CASKSAYQETQYF.

This clonotype was found a few times. CDR3 sequence reads: CATSRDLKTSGNLAPQETQYF. The CDR3 bases are TGTGCCACCAGCAGAGATCTGAAGACTAGCGGGAACTTAGCCCCACAAGAGACCCAGTACTTC. V and J are TRBV15 and TRBJ2-5; 11 bases fit TRBD2. The CDR3 runs to 21 residues. With 0 bases clipped from V and 2 bases from J, the junction kept 17 bases outside the gene matches. The germline gives CDR1 LNHNV, CDR2 YYDKDF (reference sequence). Based on the CDR3 plus reference TRBV15 and TRBJ2-5, the full variable domain is DAMVIQNPRYQVTQFGKPVTLSCSQTLNHNVMYWYQQKSSQAPKLLFHYYDKDFNNEADTPDNFQSRRPNTSFCFLDIRSPGLGDTAMYLCATSRDLKTSGNLAPQETQYFGPGTRLLVL.

The V call is TRBV20-1, the J call TRBJ1-5; tentatively, D is TRBD1 (6 bases). Germline lookup yields CDR1 DFQATT and CDR2 SNEGSKA (reference sequence). Trimming took off 5 bases at V and 4 bases at J, with 18 bases between the two ends. This CDR3 has 15 amino acids. In DNA form, the CDR3 reads TGCAGTGCTTCTCCTTCCGCGACAGGAAATCAGCCCCAGCATTTT. Translation: CSASPSATGNQPQHF.

The chain combines TRBV12-3 or TRBV12-4 with TRBJ2-5; TRBD1 matches at 7 bases. Losses at the gene ends were 5 bases for V and 0 bases for J; bases not matched to a gene: 3. The CDR3 sequence is 14 residues long. This chain's CDR3 is CASSHRGHQETQYF. The CDR3 DNA sequence: TGTGCCAGCAGTCACAGGGGCCACCAAGAGACCCAGTACTTC.

This clonotype was found many times. The chain recombines TRBV7-6 with TRBJ2-2; 7 bases line up with TRBD1. Losses at the gene ends were 5 bases for V and 5 bases for J; bases not matched to a gene: 5. Germline CDR1 reads SGHVS; CDR2 reads FNYEAQ. The CDR3 spans 14 residues. CDR3 residues: CASSNTGVTGELFF. For the CDR3, the DNA is TGTGCCAGCAGCAATACAGGGGTTACCGGGGAGCTGTTTTTT.

A few counts support this clonotype. V usage is TRBV11-2 and J usage is TRBJ2-7, with a possible D match to TRBD2 (5 bases). Germline CDR1 and CDR2: SGHAT and FQNNGV. CDR3 length: 12 residues. Trimming removed 5 bases at V and 3 bases at J, with 8 bases between. The CDR3 coding sequence is TGTGCCAGCAGCCCCGAGGGCTACGAGCAGTACTTC. Its protein is CASSPEGYEQYF.

The J gene is TRBJ2-7, the V gene TRBV7-9; 11 nucleotides line up with TRBD2. The CDR3 has 14 amino acids. V was pared by 0 bases and J by 6 bases, with 1 base of the junction left unmatched. The V gene's germline CDR1 is SEHNR and CDR2 FQNEAQ (reference sequence). Written as DNA, the CDR3 is TGTGCCAGCAGCTTAGCGCTAGCGGGAGGCGAGCAGTACTTC. Its protein is CASSLALAGGEQYF. Supplemented by reference TRBV7-9 and TRBJ2-7, the full variable domain reads DTGVSQNPRHKITKRGQNVTFRCDPISEHNRLYWYRQTLGQGPEFLTYFQNEAQLEKSRLLSDRFSAERPKGSFSTLEIQRTEQGDSAMYLCASSLALAGGEQYFGPGTRLTVT.

This clonotype has ten or more counts. The chain employs TRBV20-1 and TRBJ1-1; possible D gene TRBD1, 5 bases. The CDR3 loop spans 12 amino acids. Germline CDR1 DFQATT, CDR2 SNEGSKA (reference sequence). V lost 3 bases, J lost 6 bases, and 11 bases lay in between. The CDR3 sequence is CSASPGTAEAFF. As DNA, the CDR3 is TGCAGTGCTAGCCCCGGGACTGCTGAAGCTTTCTTT.

The chain is built from TRBV7-9 and TRBJ2-1, with 8 bases that match TRBD2. The CDR3 runs to 15 residues. CDR1 and CDR2 from the germline V gene are SEHNR and FQNEAQ (reference sequence). V lost 2 bases and J lost 9; bases outside the gene matches: 9. In DNA form, the CDR3 reads TGTGCCAGCAGCTTAACGGGAGGGCCTTTTGGTGAGCAGTTCTTC. Residues: CASSLTGGPFGEQFF.

This rearrangement joins TRBV12-3 or TRBV12-4 to TRBJ2-1, with TRBD1 identical over 10 bases. The CDR3 runs 15 residues. V gave up 7 bases and J gave up 4 bases; unmatched junction bases: 7. The CDR3 protein is CASIQDRGLYNEQFF. The CDR3 DNA is TGTGCCAGCATTCAGGACAGGGGGTTATACAATGAGCAGTTCTTC.

The table lists this clonotype with a few counts. This rearrangement joins TRBV6-6 to TRBJ2-7, with D perhaps TRBD1 or TRBD2 (5 bases each). Germline-derived CDR1 and CDR2 are MNHNY and SVGAGI (reference sequence). The CDR3 runs 13 residues. V was pared by 8 bases and J by 7 bases, with 18 bases between. The CDR3 spells CASGLGESKEQYF. Written as DNA, the CDR3 is TGTGCCAGCGGTTTGGGGGAGTCTAAAGAGCAGTACTTC.

This clonotype was counted a few times. The chain joins TRBV7-2 to TRBJ2-2; tentatively, D is TRBD2 (5 bases). Trimming stripped 5 bases from V and 7 bases from J, with 8 bases between. This CDR3 comprises 12 residues. Germline CDR1 SGHTA, CDR2 FQGNSA. As DNA, the CDR3 is TGTGCCAGCAGCGTAACTAGCGGGGAGCTGTTTTTT. Protein: CASSVTSGELFF.

This chain links TRBV11-1 with TRBJ2-1, with 9 bases lining up with TRBD2. The CDR3 loop spans 15 amino acids. V lost 5 bases, J lost 9 bases, and 11 bases stayed unmatched. CDR1 and CDR2 from the germline V gene are SGHAT and FQDESV (reference sequence). Written as DNA, the CDR3 is TGTGCCAGCAGCGCCCAGGCGGGAGGGCCGGCTGAGCAGTTCTTC. This gives the protein CASSAQAGGPAEQFF.

This clonotype was found a few times. The V call is TRBV12-3 or TRBV12-4, the J call TRBJ1-5; a possible D gene is TRBD1 (5 bases). Trimming stripped 5 bases from V and 5 bases from J, with 16 bases between. There are 15 residues in the CDR3. The CDR3 sequence: CASSALQGNHQPQHF. The CDR3 nucleotides read TGTGCCAGCAGTGCACTTCAGGGAAATCATCAGCCCCAGCATTTT.

There are a few counts of this clonotype. The V call is TRBV20-1, the J call TRBJ2-5; 14 bases are shared with TRBD2. V shed 5 bases, J shed 4 bases, and the junction held 6 bases outside the gene matches. Germline loops: CDR1 DFQATT, CDR2 SNEGSKA (reference sequence). The CDR3 totals 15 residues. CDR3 nucleotide sequence: TGCAGTGCTGTCCCGGGACTAGCGGGAGTAGAGACCCAGTACTTC. Amino acid sequence: CSAVPGLAGVETQYF.